This T cell receptor (beta chain) emerged from a study of CD8+CD57+ T cells in acquired aplastic anemia. As for the study in general: Sorted CD4+ and CD8+ cell DNA averaged approximately 3 ug.

Patients sequenced had flow cytometry evidence of CD8+CD57+ cell expansion. Study-level findings and limits: No significant patient-versus-control difference appeared in CD8+ Simpson's diversity. Common to patients and controls were approximately 30 CD8+ CDR3 sequences.

On this clonotype: The antigen is unknown.

TCR beta VDJ and CDR3 were profiled, and genomic DNA was the template. TCRdb reprocessed the reads with MiXCR, giving one entry per CDR3 protein. The table has a few hundred thousand distinct CDR3 sequences, about a third seen once. The germline V and J ends were trimmed by 0 bases and 3 bases, with 18 bases remaining between them. This CDR3 spans 17 amino acids. Germline-derived CDR1 and CDR2 are LNHNV and YYDKDF (reference sequence). The origin of this receptor is a human donor with aplastic anemia. Sequences were obtained from sorted CD4+, CD8+, or CD8+CD57+ T cells (not recorded which) from PBMCs. The chain employs TRBV15 and TRBJ2-7; tentatively, D is TRBD2 (7 bases). CDR3 sequence reads: CATSRDRGAGTHYEQYF. Here the CDR3 DNA reads TGTGCCACCAGCAGAGACCGGGGGGCGGGGACCCACTACGAGCAGTACTTC.